These 6 T cell receptor beta chains came from one sample sequenced in a study of T-cell reconstitution after alpha-beta-depleted transplantation in children. The TCRbeta library was prepared with unique molecular identifiers. Each CDR3 protein gets one entry after TCRdb re-called the PCR reads with MiXCR. The repertoire holds roughly 250,000 distinct CDR3 sequences, approximately 8.9% seen once, with approximately 6% in the top ten. The input for sequencing was PBMCs, mostly from graft donor cells, taken 180 days after TCRalphabeta/CD19-depleted stem cell transplant. The receptor source for this set is a male patient aged 10-17 years who had a stem cell transplant for acute lymphoblastic leukemia, so the T cells may come from the graft donor.

This chain uses TRBV23-1 with TRBJ1-1; D may be TRBD1 (5 bases). TRBV23-1 carries the ORF label, with uncertain function. The V and J ends lost 2 bases and 5 bases respectively, with 15 bases between them. The length of the CDR3 is 15 residues. The DNA for the CDR3 is TGCGCCAGCAGTCAAACCCGGGGCCGACCGACTGAAGCTTTCTTT. Translating it yields CASSQTRGRPTEAFF.

This clonotype showed up many times. V and J are TRBV28 and TRBJ2-5, with 7 bases that match TRBD2. The CDR3 extends over 15 amino acids. Germline loops: CDR1 MDHEN, CDR2 SYDVKM. Trimming at V came to 3 bases and at J to 6 bases, leaving 10 bases not matched to a gene. CDR3 bases: TGTGCCAGCAGTTTGGGAGGGAGGGCCGAGAAGACCCAGTACTTC. Encoded protein: CASSLGGRAEKTQYF. Combining the CDR3 with reference TRBV28 and TRBJ2-5 gives the whole variable domain DVKVTQSSRYLVKRTGEKVFLECVQDMDHENMFWYRQDPGLGLRLIYFSYDVKMKEKGDIPEGYSVSREKKERFSLILESASTNQTSMYLCASSLGGRAEKTQYFGPGTRLLVL.

This clonotype was seen at least ten times. J is TRBJ1-2 and V is TRBV29-1; 11 nucleotides line up with TRBD1. Trimming took 0 bases from V and 7 from J; bases not matched to a gene: 4. CDR1 and CDR2 (germline): SQVTM, ANQGSEA. The CDR3 spans 14 residues. CDR3 residues: CSVEELGQGAGYTF. The CDR3 nucleotides read TGCAGCGTTGAAGAATTAGGACAGGGGGCTGGCTACACCTTC.

This clonotype came up many times. This chain links TRBV4-3 with TRBJ1-4; D is unclear. The CDR3 is 16 amino acids. Between the trimmed V and J ends, which lost 0 bases and 3 bases, there was a span of 11 bases. Germline loops: CDR1 LGHNA, CDR2 YSLEER. The CDR3 DNA is TGCGCCAGCAGCCAAGATAGCCCAGGCGCTAATGAAAAACTGTTTTTT. This translates into CASSQDSPGANEKLFF.

The V call is TRBV18, the J call TRBJ2-7; the match to TRBD1 covers 8 bases. Germline loops: CDR1 KGHSH, CDR2 LQKENI. With V trimmed by 0 bases and J by 5 bases, 6 bases remained unmatched. This CDR3 has 15 residues. CDR3 DNA: TGTGCCAGCTCACCACCAAGGACAGGGTCCCACGAGCAGTACTTC. Residues: CASSPPRTGSHEQYF.

In this sample, this clonotype turned up many times. The CDR3 region is CASSRRGEETQYF. CDR3 sequence (DNA): TGTGCCAGCTCACGACGCGGTGAAGAGACCCAGTACTTC. V gene TRBV18 combines with J gene TRBJ2-5; no clear D. With 4 bases removed from V and 3 bases from J, the gap between germline ends came to 9 bases. The length of the CDR3 is 13 residues. Germline V gene lookup returns CDR1 KGHSH and CDR2 LQKENI.